This T cell receptor beta chain came from a study of T cell changes during pregnancy in multiple sclerosis. Some clones are missing from TCRdb's copy, which holds only in-frame ones; the method was immunoSEQ multiplex PCR. The sample carries under 55,000 clones, 80% to 95% recorded once. CDR1 GTSNPN and CDR2 SVGIG come from the germline V gene (reference sequence). Trimming removed 0 bases from V and 5 bases from J; junction bases left unmatched: 9. The CDR3 length is 17 residues. This TCR was sampled from a female donor in good health, enrolled as a control in a pregnancy study. The chain has TRBV30 and TRBJ2-5; 13 nucleotides align to TRBD2. The sequencing used CD4+ T cells from peripheral blood mononuclear cells, collected after pregnancy. CDR3 in DNA: TGTGCCTGGAGTGTACGGGGACTAGCGGGGTACAAGGAGACCCAGTACTTC. It is translated as CAWSVRGLAGYKETQYF.